The 5 T cell receptor beta chains below all came from one sample that was sequenced in a study of post-analysis software for immune sequencing data. The antigens for these receptors are not known. Study-wide results and limits: Patients carried five TRBV segments more frequently than controls did, and TRBV5-6, TRBV5-1 and TRBV20-1 were among them.

The TCR beta cDNA libraries contained unique molecular identifiers. TCRdb called the PCR reads again in MiXCR, with one record for every CDR3 protein. The table records about 540,000 distinct CDR3 sequences, 30% to 40% of them present only once. The specimen was blood. Source of these receptors: a girl aged 2 to 17 with multiple sclerosis.

The J gene is TRBJ2-4, the V gene TRBV7-2; D possibly uses TRBD1 or TRBD2 (5 bases each). The DNA end lines up better with TRBJ2-7; the J call may be wrong. Germline assignment: CDR1 SGHTA and CDR2 FQGNSA. The CDR3 spans 14 residues. The DNA for the CDR3 is TGTGCCAGCAGCTTAGCGGGACCTTTAAACGAGCAGTACTTC. The encoded protein is CASSLAGPLNEQYF.

The chain carries TRBV7-6 and TRBJ2-2; the D is unclear. The V gene lost 4 bases and the J gene lost 1 base, with 10 bases spanning the gap. This CDR3 has 15 amino acids. Per germline, CDR1 SGHVS and CDR2 FNYEAQ. The CDR3 bases are TGTGCCAGCAGCTCTCTCAGAGTGAACACCGGGGAGCTGTTTTTT. Its protein product is CASSSLRVNTGELFF.

This clonotype was detected a few times. This chain joins TRBV6-6 and TRBJ2-5; D call uncertain. V was shortened by 2 bases and J by 3 bases, with 4 bases between the two germline ends. This CDR3 comprises 12 residues. The germline gives CDR1 MNHNY, CDR2 SVGAGI (reference sequence). The CDR3 loop is CASSYGKETQYF. For the CDR3, the DNA is TGTGCCAGCAGTTACGGGAAAGAGACCCAGTACTTC.

This clonotype was detected a few times. The chain has TRBV6-5 and TRBJ2-5; the D gene is possibly TRBD1 (6 bases). Between the trimmed V and J ends, which lost 4 bases and 5 bases, there was a span of 17 bases. The length of the CDR3 is 15 residues. The V gene's germline CDR1 is MNHEY and CDR2 SVGAGI. DNA for the CDR3: TGTGCCAGCAGTTCACTCTCTGGGGGCCTGGAGACCCAGTACTTC. Translated: CASSSLSGGLETQYF.

This clonotype showed up just a few times. The chain joins TRBV5-5 to TRBJ2-3; tentatively, D is TRBD2 (6 bases). V shed 3 bases and J shed 2 bases, with 13 bases lying between them. The CDR3 loop spans 15 amino acids. CDR1 SGHKS and CDR2 YYEKEE come from the germline V gene (reference sequence). CDR3 bases: TGTGCCAGCAGCTGGGGGGACTTGTCCACAGATACGCAGTATTTT. It is translated as CASSWGDLSTDTQYF.